Reported below is one T cell receptor beta chain. Its target is not known. Produced via immunoSEQ multiplex PCR; TCRdb's table is partial and in-frame only. The sample has 70,000 to 90,000 clones, 86% seen once. The data are from a study of T cell responses to AZD1222 COVID-19 vaccine. Regarding the study as a whole: Females outnumbered males among donors, who were mostly white British; clonal diversity was possibly underestimated. Close to half of spike-specific TCRs reportedly recognize unmutated variant regions. Only a handful of AZD1222 recipients, several in all, had baseline seropositivity. When two AZD1222 doses had been given, Spike-specific TCR breadth and depth rose.

Trimming stripped 1 base from V and 4 bases from J, with 11 bases between. Germline CDR1 reads SGHAT; CDR2 reads FQNNGV. This CDR3 region has 16 residues. This TCR derives from an adult in good health. The sequenced sample was peripheral blood, obtained on day 0 of AZD1222 vaccination. The chain recombines TRBV11-2 with TRBJ1-6; no firm D call. The CDR3 DNA reads as TGTGCCAGCAGCTTAGGGGGTTTAGGGTATAATTCACCCCTCCACTTT. It translates to CASSLGGLGYNSPLHF. The complete variable domain, with remaining parts taken from reference TRBV11-2 and TRBJ1-6, reads EAGVAQSPRYKIIEKRQSVAFWCNPISGHATLYWYQQILGQGPKLLIQFQNNGVVDDSQLPKDRFSAERLKGVDSTLKIQPAKLEDSAVYLCASSLGGLGYNSPLHFGNGTRLTVT.